This entry lists 24 T cell receptor beta chains sequenced from one sample in a study of STAT5B mutations in CD4+ large granular lymphocyte leukemia. Measured with immunoSEQ multiplex PCR; TCRdb has only the in-frame clones, and not every one. Of approximately 24,000 clones listed, 81% are singletons. Sample: CD4+ T cells from blood buffy coats. The source is a human donor in good health.

CDR3 coding DNA: TGTGCCAGCAGCGACCGGGGACAGGGTAACAATGAGCAGTTCTTC. It codes for CASSDRGQGNNEQFF. The V and J genes are TRBV5-6 and TRBJ2-1; TRBD1 agrees at 9 bases. Trimming removed 4 bases from V and 5 bases from J; junction bases left unmatched: 7. The CDR3 sequence is 15 residues long. The germline V gene has CDR1 SGHDT and CDR2 YYEEEE. Using reference TRBV5-6 and TRBJ2-1 for the parts outside the CDR3, the full variable domain is DAGVTQSPTHLIKTRGQQVTLRCSPKSGHDTVSWYQQALGQGPQFIFQYYEEEERQRGNFPDRFSGHQFPNYSSELNVNALLLGDSALYLCASSDRGQGNNEQFFGPGTRLTVL.

The chain employs TRBV11-1 and TRBJ2-4, with 9 bases that match TRBD1. V shed 5 bases and J 7 bases; nucleotides not matched to a gene: 9. The CDR3 covers 15 residues. Germline V CDR1 and CDR2: SGHAT, FQDESV (reference sequence). As DNA, the CDR3 is TGTGCCAGCAGCACCTCGGGACAGGGAGGGAACATTCAGTACTTC. Protein sequence: CASSTSGQGGNIQYF.

The CDR3 DNA is TGTGCCAGCAGCGATTATTCCTGGACTAGCGGGAGGGCGAATTACGAGCAGTACTTC. This codes for CASSDYSWTSGRANYEQYF. The chain joins TRBV11-2 to TRBJ2-7; 15 positions match TRBD2. Trimming took 5 bases from V and 4 from J; bases not matched to a gene: 15. Germline V lookup: CDR1 SGHAT, CDR2 FQNNGV. The CDR3 has 19 residues.

CDR3 sequence reads: CASSASSGRTDTQYF. As DNA, the CDR3 is TGTGCCAGCAGCGCATCTAGCGGGAGGACAGATACGCAGTATTTT. The gene calls are TRBV9 and TRBJ2-3; 11 bases match TRBD2. CDR3 length: 15 residues. V shed 3 bases and J 3 bases; nucleotides not matched to a gene: 3. The V gene's germline CDR1 is SGDLS and CDR2 YYNGEE.

V is TRBV20-1 and J is TRBJ2-3; no reliable D call. Per the germline V gene, CDR1 is DFQATT and CDR2 is SNEGSKA (reference sequence). The CDR3 spans 10 residues. V lost 6 bases and J 5 bases, leaving 6 bases between the germline ends. The CDR3 is CSAPEDTQYF. DNA of the CDR3: TGCAGTGCCCCAGAAGATACGCAGTATTTT.

This clone was recorded a few times. The chain combines TRBV28 with TRBJ1-5, with unresolved D. Germline CDR1 and CDR2: MDHEN and SYDVKM. The CDR3 contains 15 residues. The ends were cut back, 1 base at V and 3 bases at J, with 10 bases in the middle. The CDR3 region is CASSLFPSDNQPQHF. The CDR3 DNA sequence: TGTGCCAGCAGTTTATTTCCGTCGGACAATCAGCCCCAGCATTTT.

This clone was found a few times. This chain joins TRBV7-9 and TRBJ2-3, with D hard to call. The germline gives CDR1 SEHNR, CDR2 FQNEAQ (reference sequence). This CDR3 is built from 17 residues. The V end was cut by 6 bases, the J end by 2 bases, with 21 bases between. CDR3 amino acids: CASSLRSLSKNTDTQYF. The CDR3 DNA reads as TGTGCCAGCAGTCTCCGTTCCCTAAGTAAGAACACAGATACGCAGTATTTT.

The V gene is TRBV28, the J gene TRBJ2-1, with 11 bases aligning to TRBD2. V was pared by 6 bases and J by 4 bases, with 5 bases of the junction left unmatched. Germline CDR1 MDHEN, CDR2 SYDVKM. This CDR3 comprises 15 residues. The CDR3 nucleotides read TGTGCCAGCAGCAATAGCGGGGGGGTATACAATGAGCAGTTCTTC. This sequence encodes CASSNSGGVYNEQFF.

The chain employs TRBV9 and TRBJ2-3; TRBD2 matches 7 bases. The V and J ends lost 2 bases and 2 bases, in that order; junction bases with no gene match: 5. CDR3 length: 15 residues. From germline, CDR1 is SGDLS and CDR2 YYNGEE. Here the CDR3 reads CASSVRDYPTDTQYF. The CDR3 region has the DNA TGTGCCAGCAGCGTCCGGGACTACCCCACAGATACGCAGTATTTT. Full variable domain (rest looked up from reference TRBV9 and TRBJ2-3): DSGVTQTPKHLITATGQRVTLRCSPRSGDLSVYWYQQSLDQGLQFLIQYYNGEERAKGNILERFSAQQFPDLHSELNLSSLELGDSALYFCASSVRDYPTDTQYFGPGTRLTVL.

CDR3 in amino acids: CASSSPEGGSSTNEKLFF. The DNA of the CDR3 is TGTGCCAGCAGCTCCCCGGAAGGGGGCTCGTCAACTAATGAAAAACTGTTTTTT. The chain employs TRBV7-8 and TRBJ1-4; 7 positions agree with TRBD1. With 4 bases clipped from V and 0 bases from J, the junction kept 11 bases outside the gene matches. Per the germline V gene, CDR1 is SGHVS and CDR2 is FQNEAQ. CDR3 length: 18 residues.

The V call is TRBV28, the J call TRBJ2-7; 7 bases align to TRBD1. This CDR3 is built from 15 residues. Germline V gene sequence: CDR1 MDHEN, CDR2 SYDVKM. With V trimmed by 4 bases and J by 2 bases, 8 bases remained unmatched. CDR3 sequence reads: CASSSQGVGAYEQYV. For the CDR3, the DNA is TGTGCCAGCAGTTCGCAGGGGGTCGGGGCCTACGAGCAGTACGTC.

This clone was detected only a few times. The chain joins TRBV28 to TRBJ1-2; tentative D call: TRBD1 (5 bases). CDR1 MDHEN and CDR2 SYDVKM come from the germline V gene. The CDR3 consists of 12 residues. V was shortened by 6 bases and J by 8 bases, with 13 bases between the two germline ends. The CDR3 DNA reads as TGTGCCAGCAGACTACAGGAGAAGGGCTACACCTTC. This codes for CASRLQEKGYTF.

The chain combines TRBV28 with TRBJ1-5, with 9 bases matching TRBD1. The CDR3 is made up of 15 amino acids. Germline loops: CDR1 MDHEN, CDR2 SYDVKM. The V gene end was trimmed by 2 bases and the J gene end by 1 base; junction bases not matched to a gene: 0. This CDR3 reads CASSLGTGSNQPQHF. The CDR3 DNA reads as TGTGCCAGCAGTTTAGGGACAGGGAGCAATCAGCCCCAGCATTTT.

This clone has just one count. This chain links TRBV28 with TRBJ2-7, with D perhaps matching TRBD1 (6 bases). The CDR3 length is 15 residues. Germline CDR1 reads MDHEN; CDR2 reads SYDVKM. Deletions cut 1 base from V and 0 bases from J, with 10 bases between. CDR3 sequence reads: CASSLSNRASYEQYF. CDR3 DNA sequence: TGTGCCAGCAGTTTATCGAACAGGGCCTCCTACGAGCAGTACTTC.

This chain joins TRBV30 and TRBJ2-7; D possibly corresponds to TRBD1 (6 bases). The CDR3 runs to 13 residues. CDR1 GTSNPN and CDR2 SVGIG come from the germline V gene (reference sequence). The germline V and J ends were trimmed by 5 bases and 2 bases, with 13 bases remaining between them. The CDR3 protein is CAWATGLTYEQYF. As DNA, the CDR3 is TGTGCCTGGGCAACAGGGTTGACCTACGAGCAGTACTTC.

The V call is TRBV7-2, the J call TRBJ2-3; 9 bases match TRBD1. The ends lost 5 bases at V and 5 bases at J; junction bases unmatched: 5. Germline lookup yields CDR1 SGHTA and CDR2 FQGNSA. The CDR3 spans 14 residues. CDR3 sequence reads: CASSMDRGIDTQYF. The CDR3 bases are TGTGCCAGCAGCATGGACAGGGGAATAGATACGCAGTATTTT. The full variable domain, in which reference TRBV7-2 and TRBJ2-3 provide the parts outside the CDR3, is GAGVSQSPSNKVTEKGKDVELRCDPISGHTALYWYRQSLGQGLEFLIYFQGNSAPDKSGLPSDRFSAERTGGSVSTLTIQRTQQEDSAVYLCASSMDRGIDTQYFGPGTRLTVL.

The chain has TRBV7-2 and TRBJ2-6, with D possibly being TRBD1 (5 bases). V lost 2 bases, J lost 0 bases, and 8 bases lay in between. Germline V gene data show CDR1 as SGHTA and CDR2 as FQGNSA. The CDR3 consists of 16 residues. For the CDR3, the DNA is TGTGCCAGCAGCTTACAGGGCAGCTCTGGGGCCAACGTCCTGACTTTC. Its protein product is CASSLQGSSGANVLTF. The whole variable domain, remainder taken from reference TRBV7-2 and TRBJ2-6, is GAGVSQSPSNKVTEKGKDVELRCDPISGHTALYWYRQSLGQGLEFLIYFQGNSAPDKSGLPSDRFSAERTGGSVSTLTIQRTQQEDSAVYLCASSLQGSSGANVLTFGAGSRLTVL.

The chain employs TRBV6-1 and TRBJ2-5; possible D gene TRBD2, 5 bases. CDR1 and CDR2 from the germline V gene are MNHNS and SASEGT. V lost 5 bases to trimming and J lost 10 bases, with 11 bases between them. The CDR3 loop spans 11 amino acids. Written as DNA, the CDR3 is TGTGCCAGCAGTTACGTCGGGGTCCAGTACTTC. This translates into CASSYVGVQYF.

This clone was counted a few times. V gene TRBV5-4 combines with J gene TRBJ2-2, with a weak D call TRBD2 (5 bases). The CDR3 totals 15 residues. Looked up from germline, CDR1 is SGHNT and CDR2 is YYREEE (reference sequence). V was trimmed by 4 bases and J by 0 bases, leaving 10 bases between them. The CDR3: CASSPGIANTGELFF. CDR3 DNA: TGTGCCAGCAGCCCGGGGATCGCGAACACCGGGGAGCTGTTTTTT.

The chain uses TRBV7-2 and TRBJ1-4; D unclear. Trimming shortened V by 1 base and J by 8 bases, and 14 bases separated the two germline ends. This CDR3 has 15 amino acids. CDR1 and CDR2 (germline): SGHTA, FQGNSA. CDR3 in amino acids: CASSLDSEGSEKLFF. Here the CDR3 DNA reads TGTGCCAGCAGCTTAGATTCGGAGGGAAGCGAAAAACTGTTTTTT.

The chain couples TRBV9 to TRBJ2-5; D remains unclear. The J call is uncertain, as TRBJ2-7 better fits the DNA end. This CDR3 spans 14 amino acids. Germline-derived CDR1 and CDR2 are SGDLS and YYNGEE. CDR3 region: CASSVDPSPHEQYF. CDR3 in DNA: TGTGCCAGCAGCGTAGATCCCAGTCCCCACGAGCAGTACTTC.

This CDR3 reads CATDRRTDGGPDTQYF. In DNA, the CDR3 is TGTGCCACCGATCGGCGGACTGACGGGGGACCAGATACGCAGTATTTT. V is TRBV5-5 and J is TRBJ2-3, with D possibly matching TRBD2 (6 bases). Germline-derived CDR1 and CDR2 are SGHKS and YYEKEE (reference sequence). Trimming removed 9 bases from V and 4 bases from J, with 24 bases in between. The CDR3 has 16 residues.

This chain links TRBV14 with TRBJ1-1; 7 bases match TRBD1. Germline trimming cut 2 bases from V and 6 bases from J; bases unmatched to any gene: 6. Germline CDR1 reads SGHDN; CDR2 reads FVKESK. The CDR3 covers 14 residues. The CDR3 sequence: CASSQLDRAAEAFF. The CDR3 DNA reads as TGTGCCAGCAGCCAACTCGACAGGGCCGCTGAAGCTTTCTTT.

Only one count was recorded for this clone. V gene TRBV9 combines with J gene TRBJ2-7; D is ambiguous. The germline gives CDR1 SGDLS, CDR2 YYNGEE. CDR3 length: 15 residues. V dropped 7 bases and J dropped 5 bases, with 22 bases sitting between them. CDR3 loop: CASSPMRGLEDEQYF. CDR3 nucleotide sequence: TGTGCCAGCTCCCCTATGCGCGGCCTCGAGGACGAGCAGTACTTC.